This T cell receptor beta chain was documented in a study of sequential checkpoint blockade in melanoma. Treatment in this sample: randomized to nivolumab then ipilimumab (arm A) or the reverse (arm B). Sorted cells were live CD3+CD8+, lacking CD19 and CD56, from PBMCs. V lost 0 bases and J 0 bases, leaving 9 bases between the germline ends. CDR3 size: 16 residues. Looked up from germline, CDR1 is MGHRA and CDR2 is YSYEKL. Some clones are missing from TCRdb's copy, which holds only in-frame ones; the method was immunoSEQ multiplex PCR. The profile shows some 14,000 clones, around 76% of them singletons.

The gene calls are TRBV4-1 and TRBJ1-5; no reliable D call. This clonotype was sampled from a human patient with melanoma. Some clones in this sample may be carry-over from other donors' samples. The sample in question was CD8+ T cells sorted from blood (inferred from file names), obtained from a patient given nivolumab and ipilimumab in sequence. CDR3 loop: CASSQDSGYSNQPQHF. In nucleotides, the CDR3 is TGCGCCAGCAGCCAAGATTCGGGGTATAGCAATCAGCCCCAGCATTTT.